These 14 T cell receptor beta chains were all obtained from the same sample, sequenced in a study of T cells in localized non-small cell lung cancer. Assay: immunoSEQ multiplex PCR; the TCRdb copy retains only in-frame clones and omits some. In the table there are more than 45,000 clones, about 88% of which are singletons. The sequencing here drew on PBMCs, taken before any cancer treatment. Every receptor here comes from a man between 35 and 75 years old with stage II lung adenocarcinoma.

The rearrangement uses TRBV30 and TRBJ1-3; D gene ambiguous. Germline loops: CDR1 GTSNPN, CDR2 SVGIG (reference sequence). The ends were cut back, 4 bases at V and 0 bases at J, with 10 bases in the middle. The CDR3 has 14 amino acids. This chain's CDR3 is CAWKLGLSGNTIYF. The CDR3 DNA sequence: TGTGCCTGGAAGTTAGGCCTCTCTGGAAACACCATATATTTT.

The V and J genes are TRBV9 and TRBJ2-7, with 7 bases matching TRBD1. Germline V gene sequence: CDR1 SGDLS, CDR2 YYNGEE. This CDR3 region has 16 residues. After removal of 3 bases from V and 2 bases from J, the junction contained 11 bases not matched to a gene. The DNA of the CDR3 is TGTGCCAGCAGCGGAGATTTCCGGGACAGTCCCTACGAGCAGTACGTC. Translated: CASSGDFRDSPYEQYV.

The rearrangement joins TRBV6-4 to TRBJ1-5; no clear D. Germline values: CDR1 MRHNA, CDR2 SNTAGT. Trimming took off 4 bases at V and 3 bases at J, with 7 bases between the two ends. The CDR3 totals 13 residues. CDR3 sequence reads: CASSVEANQPQHF. CDR3 DNA sequence: TGTGCCAGCAGTGTCGAAGCCAATCAGCCCCAGCATTTT.

The chain links TRBV28 to TRBJ1-1, with D perhaps TRBD1 (5 bases). The CDR3 covers 15 residues. V dropped 5 bases and J dropped 2 bases, with 15 bases sitting between them. Per the germline V gene, CDR1 is MDHEN and CDR2 is SYDVKM. The CDR3 bases are TGTGCCAGCAGTCCACAGGCTACCCCAAACACTGAAGCTTTCTTT. It yields the protein CASSPQATPNTEAFF.

This chain joins TRBV7-9 and TRBJ2-7; TRBD1 might be the D (6 bases). Trimming removed 5 bases from V and 6 bases from J, with 14 bases in between. CDR1 and CDR2 (germline): SEHNR, FQNEAQ (reference sequence). This CDR3 comprises 13 residues. CDR3 bases: TGTGCCAGCAGCCCGCGAACAGGGCGCGAGCAGTACTTC. It encodes CASSPRTGREQYF.

CDR3 amino acids: CASSAGTGLTDTQYF. The CDR3, as DNA: TGTGCCAGCAGCGCCGGGACAGGTCTCACAGATACGCAGTATTTT. The V gene is TRBV5-6, the J gene TRBJ2-3; 8 bases line up with TRBD1. After removal of 4 bases from V and 2 bases from J, the junction contained 6 bases not matched to a gene. The CDR3 length is 15 residues. The V gene's germline CDR1 is SGHDT and CDR2 YYEEEE.

CDR3 region: CAWNIGRGEQYF. The CDR3, as DNA: TGTGCCTGGAACATTGGGAGGGGCGAGCAGTACTTC. The genes are TRBV30 and TRBJ2-7, with 7 bases matching TRBD2. Germline loops: CDR1 GTSNPN, CDR2 SVGIG (reference sequence). V shed 4 bases and J 6 bases; nucleotides not matched to a gene: 6. The CDR3 has 12 residues.

The chain combines TRBV19 with TRBJ2-1, with D unresolved. Germline V gives CDR1 LNHDA, CDR2 SQIVND (reference sequence). This CDR3 is built from 13 residues. Trimming pared 3 bases from V and 3 bases from J, leaving 6 bases between. The CDR3 reads CASSMGSYNEQFF. As DNA, the CDR3 is TGTGCCAGTAGTATGGGCAGCTACAATGAGCAGTTCTTC.

The chain links TRBV28 to TRBJ1-2, with a possible D match to TRBD1 (6 bases). Germline V CDR1 and CDR2: MDHEN, SYDVKM. V was pared by 5 bases and J by 1 base, with 14 bases between. The CDR3 spans 15 residues. The CDR3 DNA is TGTGCCAGCAGTCTAGCCCAGGGGTTTAACTATGGCTACACCTTC. Translation: CASSLAQGFNYGYTF.

The chain links TRBV14 to TRBJ1-3, with D unresolved. CDR1 SGHDN and CDR2 FVKESK come from the germline V gene. Trimming pared 1 base from V and 10 bases from J, leaving 5 bases between. This CDR3 contains 11 residues. CDR3 in DNA: TGTGCCAGCAGCCAAGGGTTGACCATATATTTT. As protein: CASSQGLTIYF.

V is TRBV6-1 and J is TRBJ2-7, with D tentatively TRBD2 (5 bases). In germline, CDR1 is MNHNS, CDR2 SASEGT. Trimming removed 7 bases from V and 6 bases from J, with 22 bases in between. The CDR3 is 15 amino acids. The CDR3 region has the DNA TGTGCCAGCACCCCGGAGGCAGGCCAGTGGGGCGAGCAGTACGTC. This encodes CASTPEAGQWGEQYV.

This chain uses TRBV5-4 with TRBJ2-1; 10 nucleotides line up with TRBD2. This CDR3 has 15 residues. The V gene's germline CDR1 is SGHNT and CDR2 YYREEE (reference sequence). J gave up 9 bases and V 0 bases, and 6 bases lay outside the gene matches. The CDR3 sequence: CASSLDSGGGGEQFF. The CDR3 nucleotides read TGTGCCAGCAGCTTGGACAGCGGGGGGGGAGGTGAGCAGTTCTTC.

The V and J genes are TRBV4-1 and TRBJ2-4; 7 bases map to TRBD1. After removal of 4 bases from V and 0 bases from J, the junction contained 6 bases not matched to a gene. Germline V gene lookup returns CDR1 MGHRA and CDR2 YSYEKL. The CDR3 has 16 residues. DNA of the CDR3: TGCGCCAGCAGCCCCGGGACAGCCCCAGCCAAAAACATTCAGTACTTC. Encoded protein: CASSPGTAPAKNIQYF.

The chain couples TRBV6-5 to TRBJ1-2; D might be TRBD1 (5 bases). V shed 6 bases and J shed 4 bases, with 12 bases lying between them. The CDR3 has 13 residues. Germline CDR1 is MNHEY and CDR2 is SVGAGI. The CDR3 DNA sequence: TGTGCCAGCAGGGGCTTCAGGGCCTATGGCTACACCTTC. Translation: CASRGFRAYGYTF.